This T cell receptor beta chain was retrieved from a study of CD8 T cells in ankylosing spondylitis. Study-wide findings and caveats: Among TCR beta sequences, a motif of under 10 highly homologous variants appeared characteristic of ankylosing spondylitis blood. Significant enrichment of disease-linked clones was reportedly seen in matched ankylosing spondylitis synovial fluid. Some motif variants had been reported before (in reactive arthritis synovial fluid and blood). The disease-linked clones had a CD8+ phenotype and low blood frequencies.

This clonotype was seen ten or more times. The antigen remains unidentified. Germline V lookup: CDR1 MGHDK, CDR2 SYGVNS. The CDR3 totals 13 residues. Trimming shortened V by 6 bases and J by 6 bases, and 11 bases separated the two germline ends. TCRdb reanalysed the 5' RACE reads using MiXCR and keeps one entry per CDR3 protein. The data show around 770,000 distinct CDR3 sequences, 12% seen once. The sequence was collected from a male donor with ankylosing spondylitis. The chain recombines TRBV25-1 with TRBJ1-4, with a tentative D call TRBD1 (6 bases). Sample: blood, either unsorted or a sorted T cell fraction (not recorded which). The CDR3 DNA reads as TGTGCCAGCAGAATGGGGGCTGATGAAAAACTGTTTTTT. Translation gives CASRMGADEKLFF.